This TCR beta chain was sequenced for a study of blood T cell repertoires in COVID-19. Overall study context: Samples representing acute and convalescent COVID-19 were sourced from the United States, Italy and Spain. PBMCs, B-cell-depleted T cells, or T cells were the source of the cDNA or gDNA that made up the material.

In the original processing: By means of reference gene primer amplification, nucleated cell counts were estimated. The repertoire was sequenced with immunoSEQ multiplex PCR; TCRdb's copy has only in-frame clones and lacks some. V, J and clone size are taken as reported in that table, and D and trimming were inferred from the DNA itself. Among fewer than 300,000 clones listed, over 65% were seen once. Germline loops: CDR1 SQVTM, CDR2 ANQGSEA. The CDR3 runs to 11 residues. V was trimmed by 2 bases and J by 15 bases, leaving 14 bases between them. The sample consisted of peripheral blood. This rearrangement joins TRBV29-1 to TRBJ2-1, with D perhaps matching TRBD2 (5 bases). This sequence originates from a woman older than 75 with acute or convalescent COVID-19. The CDR3 protein is CSVERLAWRFF. As DNA, the CDR3 is TGCAGCGTTGAAAGGCTAGCATGGAGGTTCTTC.